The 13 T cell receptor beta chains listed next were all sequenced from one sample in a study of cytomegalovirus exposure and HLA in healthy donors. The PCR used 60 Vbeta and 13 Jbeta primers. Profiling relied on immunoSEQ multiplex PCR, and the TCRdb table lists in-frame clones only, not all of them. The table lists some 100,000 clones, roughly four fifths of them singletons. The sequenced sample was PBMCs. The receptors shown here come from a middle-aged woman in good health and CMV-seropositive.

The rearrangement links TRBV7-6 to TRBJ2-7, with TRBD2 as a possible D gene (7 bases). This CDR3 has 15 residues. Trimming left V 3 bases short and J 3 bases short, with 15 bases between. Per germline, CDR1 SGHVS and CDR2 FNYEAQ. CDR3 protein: CASSFNREGYYEQYF. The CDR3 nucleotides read TGTGCCAGCAGCTTCAACAGGGAGGGCTACTACGAGCAGTACTTC.

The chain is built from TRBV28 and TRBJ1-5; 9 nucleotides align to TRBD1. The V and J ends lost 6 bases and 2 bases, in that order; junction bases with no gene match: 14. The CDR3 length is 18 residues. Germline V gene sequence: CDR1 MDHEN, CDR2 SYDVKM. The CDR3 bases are TGTGCCAGCAGCCCTACGGGACAGGGATTTTTAGGCAATCAGCCCCAGCATTTT. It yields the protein CASSPTGQGFLGNQPQHF. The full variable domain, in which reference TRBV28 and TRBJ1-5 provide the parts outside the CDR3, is DVKVTQSSRYLVKRTGEKVFLECVQDMDHENMFWYRQDPGLGLRLIYFSYDVKMKEKGDIPEGYSVSREKKERFSLILESASTNQTSMYLCASSPTGQGFLGNQPQHFGDGTRLSIL.

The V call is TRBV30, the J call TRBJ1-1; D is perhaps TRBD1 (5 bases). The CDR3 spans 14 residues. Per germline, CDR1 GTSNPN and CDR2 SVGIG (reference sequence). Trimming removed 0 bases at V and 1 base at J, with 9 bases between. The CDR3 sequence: CAWSVLRANTEAFF. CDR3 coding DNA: TGTGCCTGGAGTGTACTCAGGGCGAACACTGAAGCTTTCTTT.

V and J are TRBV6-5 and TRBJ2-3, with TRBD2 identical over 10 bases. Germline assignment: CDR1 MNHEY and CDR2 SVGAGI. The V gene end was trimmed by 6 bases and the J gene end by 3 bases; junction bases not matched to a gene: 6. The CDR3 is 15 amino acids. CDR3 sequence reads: CASRPLAGVTDTQYF. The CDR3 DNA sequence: TGTGCCAGCAGACCTCTAGCGGGAGTTACAGATACGCAGTATTTT.

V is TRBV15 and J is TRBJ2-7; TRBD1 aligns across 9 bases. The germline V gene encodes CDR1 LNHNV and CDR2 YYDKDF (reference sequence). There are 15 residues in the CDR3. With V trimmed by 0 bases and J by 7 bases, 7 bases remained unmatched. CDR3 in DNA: TGTGCCACCAGCAGAGAGGGACAGGGCAGCGAGGAGCAGTACTTC. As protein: CATSREGQGSEEQYF.

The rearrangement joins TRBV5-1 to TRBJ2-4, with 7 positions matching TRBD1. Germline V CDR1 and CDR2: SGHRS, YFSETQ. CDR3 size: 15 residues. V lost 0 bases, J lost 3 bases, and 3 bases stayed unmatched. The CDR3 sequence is CASSLAPGGKNIQYF. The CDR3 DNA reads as TGCGCCAGCAGCTTGGCCCCAGGGGGCAAAAACATTCAGTACTTC.

CDR3 sequence (DNA): TGTGCCAGCAGTTTATTTTGGGGTATGGGGAGTGAAAAACTGTTTTTT. Its translation: CASSLFWGMGSEKLFF. The V gene is TRBV28, the J gene TRBJ1-4; D ambiguous. Germline CDR1 and CDR2: MDHEN and SYDVKM. Trimming took 1 base from V and 7 from J, leaving 16 bases between them. The CDR3 runs 16 residues.

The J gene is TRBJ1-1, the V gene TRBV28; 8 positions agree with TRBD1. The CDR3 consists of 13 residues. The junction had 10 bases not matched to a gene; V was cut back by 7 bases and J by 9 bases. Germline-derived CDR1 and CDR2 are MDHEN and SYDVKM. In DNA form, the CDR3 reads TGTGCCAGCATGCTAACAGGGGGAAGGAAAGCTTTCTTT. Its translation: CASMLTGGRKAFF.

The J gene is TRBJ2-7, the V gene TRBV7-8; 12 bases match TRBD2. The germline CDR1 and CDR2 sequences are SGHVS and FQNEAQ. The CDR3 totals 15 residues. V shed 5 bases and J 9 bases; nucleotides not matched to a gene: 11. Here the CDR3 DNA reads TGTGCCAGCAGCCCAGATAGACTAGCGGGAGTGGTGCAGTACTTC. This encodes CASSPDRLAGVVQYF.

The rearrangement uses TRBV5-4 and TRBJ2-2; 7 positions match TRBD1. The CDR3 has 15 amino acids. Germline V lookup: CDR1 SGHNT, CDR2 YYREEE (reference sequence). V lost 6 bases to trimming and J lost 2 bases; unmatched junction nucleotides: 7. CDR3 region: CASTHRDRNTGELFF. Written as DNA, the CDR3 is TGTGCCAGCACGCACCGGGACAGAAACACCGGGGAGCTGTTTTTT.

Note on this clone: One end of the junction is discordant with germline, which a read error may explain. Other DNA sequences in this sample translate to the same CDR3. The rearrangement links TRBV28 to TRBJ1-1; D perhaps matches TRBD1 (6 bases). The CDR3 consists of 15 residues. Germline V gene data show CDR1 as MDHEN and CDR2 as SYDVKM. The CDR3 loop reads CASSFGGQGGTEAFF. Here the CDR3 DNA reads TGTGCCAGCAGTTTTGGGGGGCAGGGAGGGACTGAGGCTTTCTTT.

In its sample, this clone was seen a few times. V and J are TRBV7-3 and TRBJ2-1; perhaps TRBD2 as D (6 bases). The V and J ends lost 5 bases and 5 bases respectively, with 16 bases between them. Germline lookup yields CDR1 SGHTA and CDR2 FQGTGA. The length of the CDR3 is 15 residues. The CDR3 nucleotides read TGTGCCAGCAGCCCTCGGTTCGGCGGGAACAATGAGCAGTTCTTC. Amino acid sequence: CASSPRFGGNNEQFF.

In DNA form, the CDR3 reads TGCAGCGTTCTCTCTTACAATGAGCAGTTCTTC. Its translation is CSVLSYNEQFF. The chain combines TRBV29-1 with TRBJ2-1; D not resolved. Trimming stripped 5 bases from V and 4 bases from J, with 6 bases between. The germline CDR1 and CDR2 sequences are SQVTM and ANQGSEA. This CDR3 has 11 residues.